This T cell receptor (beta chain) was sequenced during a study of CD8+CD57+ T cells in acquired aplastic anemia. Overall study: Isolated CD4+ and CD8+ cells, once sorted, yielded DNA averaging around 3 ug. Average CD4+ read depth in healthy donors was some 11 million reads. Whole-study results and caveats: Researchers report that around 30 CD8+ CDR3 sequences appeared in both patients and controls. Between the patient and control groups, CD8+ Simpson's diversity did not differ significantly.

The CDR3 is 13 residues long. Trimming took 0 bases from V and 0 from J, leaving 4 bases between them. Germline V gives CDR1 GTSNPN, CDR2 SVGIG (reference sequence). Genomic DNA, serving as template, underwent TCR beta VDJ and CDR3 profiling. MiXCR was run by TCRdb on the reads, yielding one entry per CDR3 protein. Of 100,000 to 120,000 distinct CDR3 sequences detected, under 60% appear once; the ten largest clones hold 25% to 35%. This clonotype was found a few times. Its antigen is unidentified. The sequence came from a human donor in good health, serving as a control. The chain joins TRBV30 to TRBJ2-3; D is ambiguous. The specimen was sorted CD4+, CD8+, or CD8+CD57+ T cells (not recorded which) from PBMCs. The CDR3 region is CAWSVGSTDTQYF. The CDR3 DNA reads TGTGCCTGGAGTGTAGGTAGCACAGATACGCAGTATTTT.